The rows below give T cell receptor beta chains drawn from one sample of a study of naive CD8 T cells in extremely preterm neonates. Assay: immunoSEQ multiplex PCR; the TCRdb copy retains only in-frame clones and omits some. The sample holds around 5,000 clones, roughly 97% seen once. Sequences were obtained from naive CD8+ T cells from cord blood. These receptors were collected from a newborn in good health. Both conserved end residues are part of each CDR3. D genes are given only for firm matches. Part of the rows lack a size; the others show once, few, many or a class for expanded clones.

17	.	.	TRBV7-2	TRBJ2-1	CASSTSQWDSTYNEQFF	TGTGCCAGCAGCACTTCCCAATGGGACTCCACTTACAATGAGCAGTTCTTC
14	.	.	TRBV5-6	TRBJ1-5	CASSLGQGYQPQHF	TGTGCCAGCAGCTTGGGGCAGGGGTATCAGCCCCAGCATTTT
13	.	.	TRBV7-6	TRBJ2-1	CASSLDLANEQFF	TGTGCCAGCAGCTTAGATCTAGCGAATGAGCAGTTCTTC
15	once	.	TRBV28	TRBJ1-2	CASSPYDRLSYGYTF	TGTGCCAGCAGTCCTTATGACAGGCTATCCTATGGCTACACCTTC
14	.	TRBD2	TRBV7-2	TRBJ2-2	CASSLGTSAGELFF	TGTGCCAGCAGCTTAGGGACTAGCGCAGGGGAGCTGTTTTTT
15	.	.	TRBV4-1	TRBJ2-1	CASSQARLGANEQFF	TGCGCCAGCAGCCAAGCGAGACTAGGCGCCAATGAGCAGTTCTTC
14	.	TRBD2	TRBV9	TRBJ2-7	CASSAGLAGPEQYF	TGTGCCAGCAGCGCGGGACTAGCGGGTCCCGAGCAGTACTTC
11	.	.	TRBV2	TRBJ2-7	CASSPSYEQYF	TGTGCCAGCAGTCCCTCCTACGAGCAGTACTTC
16	.	TRBD2	TRBV4-3	TRBJ2-1	CASSGGLAGSYNEQFF	TGCGCCAGCAGCGGTGGACTAGCGGGCTCCTACAATGAGCAGTTCTTC
14	.	.	TRBV11-2	TRBJ2-7	CASSLGKDNYEQYF	TGTGCCAGCAGCTTAGGAAAGGACAATTACGAGCAGTACTTC
18	.	TRBD1	TRBV9	TRBJ2-3	CASSEGPGSGQPTDTQYF	TGTGCCAGCAGCGAGGGACCAGGCTCGGGACAGCCCACAGATACGCAGTATTTT
16	once	TRBD2	TRBV4-1	TRBJ2-1	CASSQDSGGAYNEQFF	TGCGCCAGCAGCCAAGATAGCGGGGGGGCCTACAATGAGCAGTTCTTC
16	.	TRBD2	TRBV13	TRBJ2-3	CASSLENGGGAWTQYF	TGTGCCAGCAGCTTAGAGAATGGCGGGGGGGCTTGGACGCAGTATTTT
11	.	.	TRBV14	TRBJ2-5	CASSHEETQYF	TGTGCCAGCAGCCACGAAGAGACCCAGTACTTC
16	.	.	TRBV9	TRBJ2-1	CASSTSPGGLVNEQFF	TGTGCCAGCAGCACCTCTCCGGGGGGCCTTGTCAATGAGCAGTTCTTC
13	.	.	TRBV5-6	TRBJ1-5	CASSIQGTQPQHF	TGTGCCAGCAGCATCCAGGGGACTCAGCCCCAGCATTTT
18	.	TRBD2	TRBV9	TRBJ2-5	CASSTGLVSLIGQETQYF	TGTGCCAGCAGCACGGGACTAGTTTCTCTAATAGGCCAAGAGACCCAGTACTTC
15	.	TRBD2	TRBV27	TRBJ2-3	CASTWSGGLTDTQYF	TGTGCCAGCACCTGGAGCGGGGGGTTAACAGATACGCAGTATTTT
15	.	TRBD1	TRBV4-1	TRBJ1-5	CASSRDRGGNQPQHF	TGCGCCAGCAGCCGGGACAGGGGGGGCAATCAGCCCCAGCATTTT
13	.	.	TRBV5-5	TRBJ1-1	CASSFGGNTEAFF	TGTGCCAGCAGCTTCGGGGGGAACACTGAAGCTTTCTTT
16	.	TRBD2	TRBV2	TRBJ2-1	CASSPTLAGGGNEQFF	TGTGCCAGCAGCCCGACCCTAGCGGGAGGGGGGAATGAGCAGTTCTTC
15	.	.	TRBV5-6	TRBJ1-2	CASSPRFTGPVGYTF	TGTGCCAGCAGCCCTAGGTTTACAGGCCCGGTTGGCTACACCTTC